What follows is one TCR beta chain and its context. This record comes from a study of T cells in Graves' hyperthyroidism and ophthalmopathy. Amplification yielded TCR beta CDR3 regions, with RNA transcripts as the source. The HTBI primer set served for first-round RT-PCR of the TCR CDR3. MiXCR was run by TCRdb on the multiplex PCR reads, yielding one entry per CDR3 protein. Among roughly 500,000 distinct CDR3 sequences listed, about 45% were seen once. The specimen was peripheral blood or thyroid tissue (not recorded which). This receptor was identified in an adult woman with Graves' disease, either hyperthyroidism or ophthalmopathy (not recorded which).

This CDR3 reads CASKEGRVDYGYTF. In DNA form, the CDR3 reads TGTGCCAGCAAAGAGGGCAGGGTTGACTATGGCTACACCTTC. V is TRBV2 and J is TRBJ1-2; possible D gene TRBD1, 5 bases. Trimming cost V 7 bases and J 3 bases, with 15 bases left between them. Germline assignment: CDR1 SNHLY and CDR2 FYNNEI. The CDR3 covers 14 residues.